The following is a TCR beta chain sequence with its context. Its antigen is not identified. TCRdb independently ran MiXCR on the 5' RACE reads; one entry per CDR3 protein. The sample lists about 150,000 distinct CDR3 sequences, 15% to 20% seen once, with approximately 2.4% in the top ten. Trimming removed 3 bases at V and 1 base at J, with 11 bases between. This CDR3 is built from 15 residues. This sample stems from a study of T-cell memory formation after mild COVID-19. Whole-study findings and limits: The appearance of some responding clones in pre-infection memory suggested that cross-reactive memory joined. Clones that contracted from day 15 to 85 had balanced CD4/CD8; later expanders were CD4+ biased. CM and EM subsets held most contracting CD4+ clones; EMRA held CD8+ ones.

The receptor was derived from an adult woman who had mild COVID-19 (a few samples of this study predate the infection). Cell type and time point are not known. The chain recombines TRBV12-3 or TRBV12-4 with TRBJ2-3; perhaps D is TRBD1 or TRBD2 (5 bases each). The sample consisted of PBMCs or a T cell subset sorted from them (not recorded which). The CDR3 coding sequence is TGTGCCAGCAGTTTGGGGGTCCTCCGCACAGATACGCAGTATTTT. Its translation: CASSLGVLRTDTQYF.